This TCR beta chain was obtained from a study of vaccination and CD4 T cells after COVID-19. The overall study: The stimulus for the cells was overlapping spike peptides derived from SARS-CoV-2, HCoV-NL63, HCoV-OC43 and HCoV-229E. For control cultures, the treatment was a CEFX pool, an HIV-1 Nef pool, or no peptide.

The V end was cut by 3 bases, the J end by 8 bases, with 23 bases between. Germline V gives CDR1 SGHAT, CDR2 FQNNGV. The CDR3 loop spans 17 amino acids. The treatment was: roughly ten-day PBMC culture with coronavirus spike peptide pools or control peptides (ViraFEST assay). Overall study results and limits: Median numbers of SARS-CoV-2-reactive clonotypes increased from around 20 to 38 (not a significant change).

Regarding this clonotype: Its cognate antigen is unknown.

An Oncomine TCR Beta short-read assay was used to sequence the DNA from cultured CD4+ T cells. TCRdb processed the PCR reads anew with MiXCR; each CDR3 protein has one entry. The data show just under 10,000 distinct CDR3 sequences, 51% seen once. The specimen was CD4+ T cells from blood, cultured in vitro. V is TRBV11-2 and J is TRBJ1-5; weak D call: TRBD1 (5 bases). This receptor was obtained from a human donor who had recovered from COVID-19. The DNA for the CDR3 is TGTGCCAGCAGCTTGCGCGACAGCAGCTCTGTTCAGGAGCCCCAGCATTTT. This translates into CASSLRDSSSVQEPQHF.